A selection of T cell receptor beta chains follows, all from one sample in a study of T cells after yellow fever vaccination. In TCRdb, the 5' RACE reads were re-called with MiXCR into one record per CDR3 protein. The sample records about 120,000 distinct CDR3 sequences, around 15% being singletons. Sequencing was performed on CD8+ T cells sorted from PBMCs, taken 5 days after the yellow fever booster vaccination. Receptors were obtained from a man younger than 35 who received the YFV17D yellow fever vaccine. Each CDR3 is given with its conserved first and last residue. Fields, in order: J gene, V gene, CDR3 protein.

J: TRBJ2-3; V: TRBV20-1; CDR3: CSASAASGTDTQYF
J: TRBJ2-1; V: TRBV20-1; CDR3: CSPRLAGFYNEQFF
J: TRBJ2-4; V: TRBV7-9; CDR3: CASSSKRSTDLQNIQYF
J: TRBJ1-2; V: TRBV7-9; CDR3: CASSQGTGLPPYGYTF
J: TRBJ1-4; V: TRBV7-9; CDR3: CASSAYRGGHEKLFF
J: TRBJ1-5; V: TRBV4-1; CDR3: CASSQDGGNQPQHF
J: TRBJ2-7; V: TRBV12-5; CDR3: CASGLHEGGTYEQYF
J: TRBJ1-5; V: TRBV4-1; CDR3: CASSQVQGSQGQPQHF
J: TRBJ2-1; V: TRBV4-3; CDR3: CASSQGPTNNEQFF
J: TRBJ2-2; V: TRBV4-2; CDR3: CASSQDPPAYMGPGELFF
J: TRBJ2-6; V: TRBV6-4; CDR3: CASSVTGGAGANVLTF
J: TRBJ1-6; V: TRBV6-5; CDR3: CASSPRDPLSNSPLHF
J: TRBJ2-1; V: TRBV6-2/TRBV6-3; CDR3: CASSYRAGNEQFF
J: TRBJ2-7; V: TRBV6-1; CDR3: CASSEAGGPLYEQYF
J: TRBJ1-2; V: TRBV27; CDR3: CASRRTGYHYGYTF
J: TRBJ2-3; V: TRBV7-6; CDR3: CASSRPSGASTDTQYF
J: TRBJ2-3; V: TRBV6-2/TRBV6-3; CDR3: CASSYNAGGPDTQYF
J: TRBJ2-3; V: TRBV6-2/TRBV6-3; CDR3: CASSSLIGPDTQYF
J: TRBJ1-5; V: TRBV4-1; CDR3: CASSQVGSDQPQHF
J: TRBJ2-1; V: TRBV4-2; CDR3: CASSRLAGEYNEQFF
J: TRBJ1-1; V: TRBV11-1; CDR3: CASSFGTVTEAFF
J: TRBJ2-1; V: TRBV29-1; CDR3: CSVGYSSYNEQFF
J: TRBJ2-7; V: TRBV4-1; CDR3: CASSQGPGQIYEQYF
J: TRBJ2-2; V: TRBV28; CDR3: CASMAGWNTGELFF
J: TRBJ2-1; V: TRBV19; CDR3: CASSIRALYNEQFF
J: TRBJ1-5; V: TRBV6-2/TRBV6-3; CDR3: CASSYPGSRHF
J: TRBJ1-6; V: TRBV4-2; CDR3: CASSRSFTESSYNSPLHF
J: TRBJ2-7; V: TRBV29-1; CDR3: CSVEGGTGVTYEQYF